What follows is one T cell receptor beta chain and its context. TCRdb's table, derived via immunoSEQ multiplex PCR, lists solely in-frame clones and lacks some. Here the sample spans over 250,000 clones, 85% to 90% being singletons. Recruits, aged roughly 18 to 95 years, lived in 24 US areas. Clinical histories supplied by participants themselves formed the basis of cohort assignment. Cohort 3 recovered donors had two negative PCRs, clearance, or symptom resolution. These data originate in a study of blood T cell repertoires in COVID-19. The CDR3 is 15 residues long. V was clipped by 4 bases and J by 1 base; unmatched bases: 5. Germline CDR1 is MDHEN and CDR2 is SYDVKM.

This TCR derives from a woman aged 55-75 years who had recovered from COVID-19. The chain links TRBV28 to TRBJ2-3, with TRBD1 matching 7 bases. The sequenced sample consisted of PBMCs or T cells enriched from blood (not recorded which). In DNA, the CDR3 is TGTGCCAGCAGTTCACAGGGGCTTGGCACAGATACGCAGTATTTT. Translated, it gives CASSSQGLGTDTQYF.